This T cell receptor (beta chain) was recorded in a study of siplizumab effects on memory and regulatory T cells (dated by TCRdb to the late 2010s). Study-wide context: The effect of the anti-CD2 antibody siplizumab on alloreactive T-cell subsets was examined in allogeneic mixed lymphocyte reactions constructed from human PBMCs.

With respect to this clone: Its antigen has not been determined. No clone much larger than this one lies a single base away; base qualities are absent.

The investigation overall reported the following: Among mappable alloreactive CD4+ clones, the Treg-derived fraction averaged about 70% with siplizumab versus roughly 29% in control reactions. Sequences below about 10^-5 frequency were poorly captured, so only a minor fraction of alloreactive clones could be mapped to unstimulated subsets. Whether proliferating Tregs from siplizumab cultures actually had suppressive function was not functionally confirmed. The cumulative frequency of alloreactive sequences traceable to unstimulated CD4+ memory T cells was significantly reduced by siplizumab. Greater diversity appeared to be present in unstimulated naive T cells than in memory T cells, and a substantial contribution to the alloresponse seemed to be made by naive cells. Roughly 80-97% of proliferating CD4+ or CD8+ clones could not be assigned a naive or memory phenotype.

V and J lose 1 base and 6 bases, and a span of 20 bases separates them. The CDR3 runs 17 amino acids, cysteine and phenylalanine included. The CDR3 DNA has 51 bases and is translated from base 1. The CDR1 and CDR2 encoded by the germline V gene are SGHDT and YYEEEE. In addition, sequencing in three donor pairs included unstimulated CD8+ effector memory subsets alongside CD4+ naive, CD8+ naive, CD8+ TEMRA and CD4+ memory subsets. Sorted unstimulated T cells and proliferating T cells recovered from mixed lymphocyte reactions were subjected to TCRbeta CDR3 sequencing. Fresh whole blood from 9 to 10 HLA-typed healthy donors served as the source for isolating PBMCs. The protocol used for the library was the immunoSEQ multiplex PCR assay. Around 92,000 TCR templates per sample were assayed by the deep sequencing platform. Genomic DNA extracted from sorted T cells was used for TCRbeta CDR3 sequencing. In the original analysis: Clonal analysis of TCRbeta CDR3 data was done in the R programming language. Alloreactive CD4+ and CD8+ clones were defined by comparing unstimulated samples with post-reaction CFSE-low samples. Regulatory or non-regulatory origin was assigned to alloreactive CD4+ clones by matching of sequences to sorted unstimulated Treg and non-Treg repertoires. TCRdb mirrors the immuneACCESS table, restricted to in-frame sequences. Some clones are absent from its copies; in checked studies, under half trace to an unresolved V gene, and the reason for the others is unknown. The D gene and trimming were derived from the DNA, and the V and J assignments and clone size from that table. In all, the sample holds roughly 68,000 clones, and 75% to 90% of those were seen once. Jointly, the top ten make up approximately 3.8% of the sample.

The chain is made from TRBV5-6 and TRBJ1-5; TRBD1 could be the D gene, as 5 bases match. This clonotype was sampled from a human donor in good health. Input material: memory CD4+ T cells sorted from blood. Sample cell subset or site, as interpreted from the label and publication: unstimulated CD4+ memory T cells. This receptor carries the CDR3 CASSLTLNEGNRQPQHF. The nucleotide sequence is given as TGTGCCAGCAGCTTGACTTTGAACGAGGGGAACCGTCAGCCCCAGCATTTT.